This TCR beta chain emerged from a study of OX40 agonist ivuxolimab in advanced cancers. TCRdb keeps only in-frame clones here, not all; method: immunoSEQ multiplex PCR. This sample has more than 50,000 clones, with about 81% found just once. Germline V CDR1 and CDR2: SGDLS, YYNGEE. The trim removed 3 bases at V and 4 bases at J, leaving 24 bases unmatched. The CDR3 is 21 amino acids. The count of this clone is one. Its target is unknown. General study results and limits: Those patients achieving a partial response at 0.1-3.0 mg/kg showed among the lowest clonal expansion.

This clonotype was obtained from an adult with an advanced solid tumor such as melanoma, head and neck, liver or kidney cancer. The material was CD4+ or CD8+ T cells sorted from blood, obtained in a trial of the OX40 agonist ivuxolimab. The genes are TRBV9 and TRBJ1-1, with 10 bases lining up with TRBD1. CDR3 coding DNA: TGTGCCAGCAGCGGCGGGTTGGGGACGAAAAGGGACAGGGGACTCTCCACTGAAGCTTTCTTT. Translating it yields CASSGGLGTKRDRGLSTEAFF.